The 9 T cell receptor beta chains below all came from one sample that was sequenced in a study of blood T cells in healthy people across ages. Next came a second PCR, run for about 7 to 12 cycles, which used a sample-barcoded 5' primer along with a J-beta primer mix. TCRdb independently ran MiXCR on the 5' RACE reads; one entry per CDR3 protein. The sample lists some 880,000 distinct CDR3 sequences; around 36% were seen once. The sequencing input was blood. These receptors all stem from a man aged 18 to 29 in good health.

This clonotype was counted between two and nine times. The gene calls are TRBV20-1 and TRBJ2-7; the D is unclear. The better agreement between TRBJ2-5 and the DNA end casts doubt on the J call. From germline, CDR1 is DFQATT and CDR2 SNEGSKA (reference sequence). CDR3 length: 12 residues. This chain's CDR3 is CSVPPWWETQYF. For the CDR3, the DNA is TGCAGTGTCCCGCCGTGGTGGGAGACCCAGTACTTC.

V is TRBV20-1 and J is TRBJ2-2, with D perhaps matching TRBD2 (7 bases). V lost 5 bases to trimming and J lost 7 bases, with 17 bases between them. Germline V CDR1 and CDR2: DFQATT, SNEGSKA (reference sequence). The CDR3 length is 14 residues. For the CDR3, the DNA is TGCAGTGCTGTCCCGGGGGGCCGGAGCGGGGAGCTGTTTTTT. Translation gives CSAVPGGRSGELFF.

This clonotype was seen a few times. This chain joins TRBV28 and TRBJ1-1, with D uncertain. This CDR3 comprises 13 residues. Trimming stripped 5 bases from V and 8 bases from J, with 15 bases between. Germline CDR1 and CDR2: MDHEN and SYDVKM. The CDR3 loop is CASSVGGTTEAFF. The CDR3 bases are TGTGCCAGCAGTGTGGGTGGAACGACAGAAGCTTTCTTT.

This clonotype was detected many times. CDR3 loop: CAIADRAGGYTF. Written as DNA, the CDR3 is TGTGCCATCGCGGACCGGGCGGGTGGCTACACCTTC. V and J are TRBV12-3 or TRBV12-4 and TRBJ1-2; no definite D call. CDR3 size: 12 residues. V was trimmed by 10 bases and J by 7 bases, leaving 16 bases between them.

This clonotype showed up just a few times. The chain joins TRBV7-9 to TRBJ1-5; D not certain. The V end lost 4 bases, the J end lost 4 bases, and 11 bases lay between the germline ends. From germline, CDR1 is SEHNR and CDR2 FQNEAQ (reference sequence). The CDR3 runs to 14 residues. Here the CDR3 reads CASSSASGNQPQHF. In DNA, the CDR3 is TGTGCCAGCAGCTCTGCAAGTGGGAATCAGCCCCAGCATTTT.

The chain links TRBV2 to TRBJ2-1, with D unresolved. Trimming took off 7 bases at V and 7 bases at J, with 23 bases between the two ends. From germline, CDR1 is SNHLY and CDR2 FYNNEI. This CDR3 has 16 amino acids. CDR3 nucleotides: TGTGCCAGCACCGGAGAAGGGCTTACCCTAACAAATGAGCAGTTCTTC. It yields the protein CASTGEGLTLTNEQFF.

The gene calls are TRBV7-2 and TRBJ2-1; possible D gene TRBD2, 5 bases. CDR1 is SGHTA, CDR2 FQGNSA, per germline. V lost 4 bases and J lost 10, with 17 bases in between. This CDR3 is built from 14 residues. The CDR3 coding sequence is TGTGCCAGCAGCTCCGAAGCGGCCCTCGGAGAGCAGTTCTTC. Amino acids: CASSSEAALGEQFF.

This clonotype has only a few counts. The genes are TRBV20-1 and TRBJ2-1; TRBD1 matches at 7 bases. The J call may be in error: the DNA end matches TRBJ2-7 better. CDR1 and CDR2 (germline): DFQATT, SNEGSKA (reference sequence). CDR3 length: 16 residues. CDR3 sequence reads: CSARGYDRDSYNEQYF. CDR3 DNA sequence: TGCAGTGCTAGGGGGTACGACAGGGATTCCTACAATGAGCAGTACTTC.

This clonotype has a handful of counts. This sequence joins TRBV7-9 and TRBJ1-1; D gene unclear. The CDR3 consists of 11 residues. CDR1 is SEHNR and CDR2 is FQNEAQ in the germline V gene (reference sequence). CDR3: CVGLAYTEAFF. CDR3 coding DNA: TGTGTTGGGTTAGCGTACACTGAAGCTTTCTTT.